These 23 T cell receptor beta chains were all obtained from the same sample, sequenced in a study of T cells in Graves' hyperthyroidism and ophthalmopathy. Using RNA transcripts as the source, TCR beta CDR3 regions were amplified. First-round RT-PCR with HTBI primers amplified the TCR CDR3 region. TCRdb reprocessed the multiplex PCR reads via MiXCR and lists one record per CDR3 protein. The table shows about 520,000 distinct CDR3 sequences, with around 22% occurring only once. Sequencing was done on a sample of blood. All receptors derive from a woman aged 30 to 39 with Graves' ophthalmopathy.

The chain has TRBV5-1 and TRBJ1-2; 7 nucleotides align to TRBD1. V lost 4 bases to trimming and J lost 4 bases; unmatched junction nucleotides: 7. The CDR3 spans 14 residues. The germline CDR1 and CDR2 sequences are SGHRS and YFSETQ. Written as DNA, the CDR3 is TGCGCCAGCAGCGACCAGGGGGATGGCTATGGCTACACCTTC. Translated: CASSDQGDGYGYTF.

This clonotype has ten or more counts. The chain carries TRBV28 and TRBJ1-5; 7 bases align to TRBD1. The CDR3 runs to 14 residues. Losses at the gene ends were 7 bases for V and 6 bases for J; bases not matched to a gene: 9. Germline CDR1 is MDHEN and CDR2 is SYDVKM. CDR3: CASTRGGGGQPQHF. The CDR3 DNA sequence: TGTGCCAGCACCAGGGGAGGGGGCGGTCAGCCCCAGCATTTT.

This clonotype came up many times. The rearrangement uses TRBV12-3 or TRBV12-4 and TRBJ1-2; D call uncertain. Deletions cut 6 bases from V and 4 bases from J, with 12 bases between. There are 13 residues in the CDR3. CDR3 protein: CASRSGTAYGYTF. In nucleotides, the CDR3 is TGTGCCAGCAGGAGTGGAACGGCCTATGGCTACACCTTC.

The chain links TRBV6-1 to TRBJ1-1; D gene ambiguous. This CDR3 has 15 residues. Trimming shortened V by 1 base and J by 0 bases, and 9 bases separated the two germline ends. Germline CDR1 and CDR2: MNHNS and SASEGT. CDR3 loop: CASSEEMLMNTEAFF. In nucleotides, the CDR3 is TGTGCCAGCAGTGAAGAAATGCTGATGAACACTGAAGCTTTCTTT.

In this sample, this clonotype turned up many times. This chain joins TRBV29-1 and TRBJ2-6; no reliable D call. The germline V gene has CDR1 SQVTM and CDR2 ANQGSEA. The CDR3 spans 14 residues. Trimming left V 6 bases short and J 0 bases short, with 9 bases between. CDR3 bases: TGCAGCGTCGTGGACCTCTCTGGGGCCAACGTCCTGACTTTC. Translating it yields CSVVDLSGANVLTF.

The chain carries TRBV20-1 and TRBJ1-1; D perhaps matches TRBD1 (5 bases). Germline V gives CDR1 DFQATT, CDR2 SNEGSKA (reference sequence). The CDR3 covers 11 residues. The V gene lost 6 bases and the J gene lost 6 bases, with 11 bases spanning the gap. CDR3 sequence: CSAGPGSEAFF. The CDR3 region has the DNA TGCAGTGCGGGGCCCGGGTCTGAAGCTTTCTTT.

CDR3 sequence: CSARDYVTSGSYF. For the CDR3, the DNA is TGCAGTGCTAGAGACTACGTGACTAGCGGGAGTTACTTC. This chain joins TRBV20-1 and TRBJ2-7; 12 nucleotides line up with TRBD2. Germline values: CDR1 DFQATT, CDR2 SNEGSKA (reference sequence). V trimming: 0 bases; J trimming: 13 bases; junction bases outside the gene matches: 7. The CDR3 extends over 13 amino acids.

This clonotype was counted at least ten times. The rearrangement joins TRBV6-2 or TRBV6-3 to TRBJ1-1, with D hard to call. V was clipped by 6 bases and J by 3 bases, with 14 bases between them. This CDR3 region has 14 residues. Looked up from germline, CDR1 is MNHEY and CDR2 is SVGEGT. Written as DNA, the CDR3 is TGTGCCAGCAGAAACTGGGGTGAGGACACTGAAGCTTTCTTT. Encoded protein: CASRNWGEDTEAFF.

This clonotype was detected ten times or more. The chain couples TRBV27 to TRBJ1-1, with D unresolved. With 5 bases removed from V and 4 bases from J, the gap between germline ends came to 20 bases. CDR1 and CDR2 (germline): MNHEY, SMNVEV (reference sequence). The CDR3 extends over 16 amino acids. The CDR3 region is CASSRYPGPTGTEAFF. The CDR3 DNA reads as TGTGCCAGCAGTAGATACCCCGGGCCCACGGGCACTGAAGCTTTCTTT.

V and J are TRBV20-1 and TRBJ2-5; D perhaps matches TRBD1 (5 bases). This CDR3 spans 13 amino acids. V gave up 6 bases and J gave up 5 bases, with 16 bases separating them. Germline CDR1 and CDR2: DFQATT and SNEGSKA (reference sequence). CDR3 in DNA: TGCAGTGCCCACAGGATCCCTGGGGAGACCCAGTACTTC. Its translation is CSAHRIPGETQYF.

As concerns this clonotype: This may come from a read error, since a much larger clone is one base off. The chain has TRBV7-6 and TRBJ2-5; 9 nucleotides agree with TRBD2. Germline V gene data show CDR1 as SGHVS and CDR2 as FNYEAQ. The CDR3 extends over 16 amino acids. The CDR3 DNA follows: TGTGCCAGCAGCCCAAGCGGGGGGAGAACCCAAGAGTCCCAGTACTTC. It specifies CASSPSGGRTQESQYF. Full variable domain (remainder filled in from reference TRBV7-6 and TRBJ2-5): GAGVSQSPRYKVTKRGQDVALRCDPISGHVSLYWYRQALGQGPEFLTYFNYEAQQDKSGLPNDRFSAERPEGSISTLTIQRTEQRDSAMYRCASSPSGGRTQESQYFGPGTRLLVL.

In this sample, this clonotype turned up many times. J is TRBJ2-1 and V is TRBV19; the D is unclear. V lost 3 bases and J 0 bases, leaving 9 bases between the germline ends. The germline V gene encodes CDR1 LNHDA and CDR2 SQIVND (reference sequence). The CDR3 is made up of 15 amino acids. The CDR3 coding sequence is TGTGCCAGTAGTATTGGGTCTCCCTCCTACAATGAGCAGTTCTTC. This encodes CASSIGSPSYNEQFF.

This clonotype was found many times. The chain carries TRBV5-1 and TRBJ2-7; TRBD2 aligns across 9 bases. The junction had 5 bases not matched to a gene; V was cut back by 4 bases and J by 6 bases. The CDR3 spans 13 residues. Germline V CDR1 and CDR2: SGHRS, YFSETQ. The CDR3 nucleotides read TGCGCCAGCAGCGCGGGACTAGCTCGCGAGCAGTACTTC. Translation gives CASSAGLAREQYF. Supplemented by reference TRBV5-1 and TRBJ2-7, the full variable domain reads KAGVTQTPRYLIKTRGQQVTLSCSPISGHRSVSWYQQTPGQGLQFLFEYFSETQRNKGNFPGRFSGRQFSNSRSEMNVSTLELGDSALYLCASSAGLAREQYFGPGTRLTVT.

This clonotype was picked up many times. The chain links TRBV20-1 to TRBJ2-6, with no clear D. The CDR3 has 15 amino acids. Trimming left V 2 bases short and J 0 bases short, with 8 bases between. The germline V gene has CDR1 DFQATT and CDR2 SNEGSKA (reference sequence). This CDR3 reads CSARNPYSGANVLTF. For the CDR3, the DNA is TGCAGTGCTAGAAATCCCTACTCTGGGGCCAACGTCCTGACTTTC.

V usage is TRBV12-3 or TRBV12-4 and J usage is TRBJ1-5, with D unresolved. The CDR3 spans 15 residues. V was cut by 6 bases and J by 0 bases, with 12 bases left in between. CDR3 sequence reads: CASRFRGGSNQPQHF. The DNA for the CDR3 is TGTGCCAGCAGATTCCGAGGTGGTAGCAATCAGCCCCAGCATTTT.

This clonotype appeared a few times. This rearrangement joins TRBV24-1 to TRBJ1-2; D is possibly TRBD1 (5 bases). Germline loops: CDR1 KGHDR, CDR2 SFDVKD. The ends were cut back, 3 bases at V and 4 bases at J, with 17 bases in the middle. The CDR3 is made up of 16 amino acids. CDR3 amino acids: CATSDRPGRNLYGYTF. Written as DNA, the CDR3 is TGTGCCACCAGTGATCGACCGGGACGGAATCTCTATGGCTACACCTTC.

This clonotype was detected many times. The rearrangement joins TRBV27 to TRBJ2-7; possibly TRBD2 for D (5 bases). This CDR3 comprises 13 residues. The V and J ends lost 2 bases and 4 bases respectively, with 9 bases between them. CDR1 and CDR2 (germline): MNHEY, SMNVEV (reference sequence). CDR3 region: CASSLMREYEQYF. CDR3 DNA sequence: TGTGCCAGCAGTTTAATGAGGGAATACGAGCAGTACTTC.

There are many counts of this clonotype. V and J are TRBV7-2 and TRBJ1-1; D remains ambiguous. V was shortened by 5 bases and J by 7 bases, with 14 bases between the two germline ends. Germline assignment: CDR1 SGHTA and CDR2 FQGNSA. The CDR3 is 13 amino acids. The CDR3 DNA reads as TGTGCCAGCAGCACGTATGTAGTGGATGAAGCTTTCTTT. This encodes CASSTYVVDEAFF.

In its sample, this clonotype was seen many times. V is TRBV12-3 or TRBV12-4 and J is TRBJ1-1; D unclear. There are 13 residues in the CDR3. V shed 3 bases and J shed 12 bases, with 17 bases lying between them. The DNA of the CDR3 is TGTGCCAGCAGTTTCGCTATGTACACTGAGACTTTCTTT. Translated, it gives CASSFAMYTETFF.

There are many counts of this clonotype. The chain links TRBV4-1 to TRBJ2-7, with D uncertain. Per germline, CDR1 MGHRA and CDR2 YSYEKL. The germline V and J ends were trimmed by 0 bases and 2 bases, with 11 bases remaining between them. The CDR3 sequence is 15 residues long. In DNA, the CDR3 is TGCGCCAGCAGCCAAGAAATTCGGCTTACCTACGAGCAGTACTTC. This gives the protein CASSQEIRLTYEQYF.

In its sample, this clonotype was seen many times. The CDR3 does not end in the conserved phenylalanine or tryptophan, so this is likely a read error. This chain links TRBV10-3 with TRBJ1-1; tentative D call: TRBD1 (5 bases). The CDR3 runs to 15 residues. V dropped 2 bases and J dropped 1 base, with 11 bases sitting between them. Germline lookup yields CDR1 ENHRY and CDR2 SYGVKD. CDR3 amino acids: CAISELQVKNTEAFL. The CDR3 nucleotides are TGTGCCATCAGTGAGCTACAGGTCAAGAACACTGAAGCTTTCCTT.

To note about this clonotype: A read error may explain this, as a much larger clone is one base away. The chain recombines TRBV7-3 with TRBJ2-6; D tentatively reads TRBD1 or TRBD2 (5 bases each). The V gene's germline CDR1 is SGHTA and CDR2 FQGTGA. The CDR3 length is 16 residues. CDR3 in DNA: TGTGCCAGCAGCTTAACTTTGGGACCCGGGGCCAAGGTCCTGACTTTC. Translating it yields CASSLTLGPGAKVLTF.

This clonotype appeared many times. This chain joins TRBV6-2 or TRBV6-3 and TRBJ2-6; D is ambiguous. The V end lost 5 bases, the J end lost 0 bases, and 5 bases lay between the germline ends. Germline loops: CDR1 MNHEY, CDR2 SVGEGT. The CDR3 covers 14 residues. As DNA, the CDR3 is TGTGCCAGCAGTGACGACTCTGGGGCCAACGTCCTGACTTTC. It encodes CASSDDSGANVLTF.